This is a list of T cell receptor beta chains from one sample in a study of blood T cells in healthy people across ages. TCRdb reprocessed the 5' RACE reads with MiXCR, giving one entry per CDR3 protein. The profile shows about 1,500,000 distinct CDR3 sequences, roughly 30% of them singletons. The specimen sequenced was blood. Receptor source: a woman aged 25 to 45 in good health. Each CDR3 is given with its conserved first and last residue. A D gene is named only where the DNA matches it firmly. Clone size is not always given. Where it is, it says once, few, many or a class for expanded clones.

few,TRBV27,TRBJ1-5,NA,TGTGCCAGCAGTACCTCCGGGGGCAATCAGCCCCAGCATTTT,CASSTSGGNQPQHF
few,TRBV12-3/TRBV12-4,TRBJ1-2,TRBD1,TGTGCCAGCAGTTTAGGGTCCAGGGGGCTGGGTGGCTACACCTTC,CASSLGSRGLGGYTF
NA,TRBV12-3/TRBV12-4,TRBJ2-1,TRBD2,TGTGCCAGCAGTCCATCCTTGACTAGCGGGGGCTCCAATGAGCAGTTCTTC,CASSPSLTSGGSNEQFF
NA,TRBV20-1,TRBJ2-3,TRBD2,TGCAGTGCGGGAGGGTTGGGCGCAGATACGCAGTATTTT,CSAGGLGADTQYF
few,TRBV20-1,TRBJ2-1,TRBD2,TGCAGTGCTAGAGATCCCCGGGAGGTCGTGAGTGAGCAGTTCTTC,CSARDPREVVSEQFF
NA,TRBV28,TRBJ2-3,NA,TGTGCCAGCATAGAAGCGCTTAGCCCAGATACGCAGTATTTT,CASIEALSPDTQYF
many,TRBV7-3,TRBJ1-2,NA,TGTGCCAGCAGCCCTTCACACGGGGCGGCATATGGCTACACCTTC,CASSPSHGAAYGYTF
NA,TRBV6-2/TRBV6-3,TRBJ1-2,NA,TGTGCCAGCAGCCAGACTACAGGGAAAGGAGGCTACACCTTC,CASSQTTGKGGYTF
many,TRBV9,TRBJ2-1,NA,TGTGCCAGCAGCGTAGCTGAGGCGACCTCCTCCTACAATGAGCAGTTCTTC,CASSVAEATSSYNEQFF
NA,TRBV6-1,TRBJ1-5,TRBD1,TGTGCCAGCACCCCCACAGGGGACAATCAGCCCCAGCATTTT,CASTPTGDNQPQHF
few,TRBV28,TRBJ1-1,NA,TGTGCCAGCAGTGGCAGTGACTACTTGAACACTGAAGCTTTCTTT,CASSGSDYLNTEAFF
once,TRBV27,TRBJ2-3,NA,TGTGCCAGCAGCACTAGTGGGTGGGAGTATTTT,CASSTSGWEYF
NA,TRBV27,TRBJ2-1,TRBD1,TGTGCCAGCAGTTTGGAGACAGGGTATTACAATGAGCAGTTCTTC,CASSLETGYYNEQFF
NA,TRBV7-2,TRBJ1-1,TRBD1,TGTGCCAGCAGCCCGCCGGGACAGGGTGGTTTCTTT,CASSPPGQGGFF
NA,TRBV9,TRBJ2-7,TRBD1,TGTGCCAGCAGCGTGGAAGGGGGCTGGGACGAGCAGTACTTC,CASSVEGGWDEQYF
few,TRBV5-1,TRBJ2-7,TRBD1,TGCGCCAGCAGCCAATTCGGACAGGTCTCCTACGAGCAGTACTTC,CASSQFGQVSYEQYF
NA,TRBV9,TRBJ2-2,NA,TGTGCCAGCAGCGCCCGCACGGGTGACGCCGGGGAGCTGTTTTTT,CASSARTGDAGELFF
few,TRBV5-1,TRBJ1-2,TRBD1,TGCGCCAGCAGCTTGGGAGGGGGCGCTGAATATGGCTACACCTTC,CASSLGGGAEYGYTF
many,TRBV20-1,TRBJ2-7,NA,TGCAGTGCTAGCTTTGCTGGGGAGCAGTACTTC,CSASFAGEQYF
NA,TRBV7-2,TRBJ2-3,TRBD2,TGTGCCAGCAGCTTAGGGACAGGACTAGCGGATACGCAGTATTTT,CASSLGTGLADTQYF
many,TRBV7-9,TRBJ1-4,NA,TGTGCCAGCAGCTTCGGGGGAGGGCACACTAATGAAAAACTGTTTTTT,CASSFGGGHTNEKLFF
NA,TRBV2,TRBJ2-7,NA,TGTGCCAGCAGTGCGCGCGGGCAGTACTTC,CASSARGQYF
few,TRBV15,TRBJ2-5,NA,TGTGCCACCAGCAGAGATGGCCGGACAGAAGAGACCCAGTACTTC,CATSRDGRTEETQYF
NA,TRBV20-1,TRBJ2-3,NA,TGCAGTGCTAAGACCAGAAAGGGCACAGATACGCAGTATTTT,CSAKTRKGTDTQYF
NA,TRBV3-1,TRBJ2-5,TRBD2,TGTGCCAGCAGCCAAGAGAGTGTACTAGCGGGGTCAGAGACCCAGTACTTC,CASSQESVLAGSETQYF
NA,TRBV28,TRBJ1-1,NA,TGTGCCAGCAGTCTGCTGGGGGCAGGAACTTTCTTT,CASSLLGAGTFF
NA,TRBV20-1,TRBJ2-3,NA,TGCAGTGCTAGGGACAACACAGATACGCAGTATTTT,CSARDNTDTQYF
many,TRBV18,TRBJ2-1,TRBD1,TGTGCCAGCTCACCCCCCGGGACAGGGACCAATGAGCAGTTCTTC,CASSPPGTGTNEQFF
NA,TRBV12-3/TRBV12-4,TRBJ2-7,NA,TGTGCCAGCAGAGCCGCGGGTAACTCCTACGAGCAGTACTTC,CASRAAGNSYEQYF
few,TRBV7-9,TRBJ1-4,NA,TGTTCCAGCAGAAGTGCAACTAATGAAAAACTGTTTTTT,CSSRSATNEKLFF
few,TRBV14,TRBJ2-7,NA,TGTGCCAGCAGCCAAGATCAAAGGGAAACTATCTCCTACGAGCAGTACTTC,CASSQDQRETISYEQYF
NA,TRBV29-1,TRBJ2-2,NA,TGCAGCGTTGACGGACCAAGGGCCGGGGAGCTGTTTTTT,CSVDGPRAGELFF
NA,TRBV6-2/TRBV6-3,TRBJ1-6,TRBD1,TGTGCCAGCAAACAAGATCCGGGACAGCGAAATTCACCCCTCCACTTT,CASKQDPGQRNSPLHF
many,TRBV27,TRBJ1-4,NA,TGTGCCAGCAGTTTAGGGCTGGGGCGGGATGAAAAACTGTTTTTT,CASSLGLGRDEKLFF
few,TRBV25-1,TRBJ2-1,TRBD2,TGTGCCAGCAGTGAGGATGGCGGGAGGGACTACAATGAGCAGTTCTTC,CASSEDGGRDYNEQFF
many,TRBV7-9,TRBJ2-7,NA,TGTGCCAGCAGCCCCCCGGGGACATTACTCTACGAGCAGTACTTC,CASSPPGTLLYEQYF
few,TRBV5-1,TRBJ2-7,NA,TGCGCCAGCAGCTTGGTAGGAGGCCAGGACTACGAGCAGTACTTC,CASSLVGGQDYEQYF
many,TRBV5-1,TRBJ2-7,NA,TGCGCCAGCAGCTCCGCTTCAATTCAGCGCAGGGACGAGCAGTACTTC,CASSSASIQRRDEQYF
NA,TRBV27,TRBJ2-6,NA,TGTGCCAGCAGTTCCCATCCCGGTTCTGGGGCCAACGTCCTGACTTTC,CASSSHPGSGANVLTF
few,TRBV20-1,TRBJ2-1,TRBD2,TGCAGTGCTTCCTCCTCTAGCGGGGGGGCCTACAATGAGCAGTTCTTC,CSASSSSGGAYNEQFF
NA,TRBV4-2,TRBJ2-2,TRBD1,TGTGCCAGCAGCCAATTTATTCAGGGGGCCACCGGGGAGCTGTTTTTT,CASSQFIQGATGELFF
NA,TRBV5-1,TRBJ2-2,NA,TGCGCCAGCAGCCACGCGGTGGGCGGAACCGGGGAGCTGTTTTTT,CASSHAVGGTGELFF
NA,TRBV5-1,TRBJ2-3,NA,TGCGCCAGCGGCGCTCAAGCAGATACGCAGTATTTT,CASGAQADTQYF
many,TRBV20-1,TRBJ2-7,TRBD1,TGCAGTGCTCCAATCACAGGGGCGACCTACGAGCAGTACTTC,CSAPITGATYEQYF
NA,TRBV20-1,TRBJ2-2,TRBD2,TGCAGTGCTCGACTAGCGGGAGAGGCCACCGGGGAGCTGTTTTTT,CSARLAGEATGELFF